The 25 T cell receptor beta chains listed next were all sequenced from one sample in a study of blood T cells in healthy people across ages. Primers used in a second PCR of roughly 6 to 11 cycles were a sample-barcoded 5' primer and a J-beta primer mix. TCRdb reanalysed the 5' RACE reads using MiXCR and keeps one entry per CDR3 protein. The sample carries around 870,000 distinct CDR3 sequences, around 28% recorded once. The material sequenced was blood. The source of these receptors is an elderly woman in good health.

The chain uses TRBV6-5 and TRBJ1-6; 7 nucleotides align to TRBD1. The CDR3 is 17 residues long. The junction had 14 bases not matched to a gene; V was cut back by 2 bases and J by 10 bases. CDR1 and CDR2 (germline): MNHEY, SVGAGI. CDR3 in amino acids: CASSYQSPRQGGSPLHF. CDR3 nucleotide sequence: TGTGCCAGCAGTTACCAGAGCCCGAGACAGGGAGGGTCACCCCTCCACTTT.

The chain combines TRBV4-1 with TRBJ2-3; 9 positions match TRBD2. V lost 3 bases, J lost 8 bases, and 18 bases stayed unmatched. The germline V gene encodes CDR1 MGHRA and CDR2 YSYEKL. The CDR3 loop spans 18 amino acids. This CDR3 reads CASSQLPKRGAGVVTQYF. The CDR3 DNA sequence: TGCGCCAGCAGCCAGCTGCCCAAGCGGGGGGCCGGAGTCGTTACGCAGTATTTT.

The V call is TRBV20-1, the J call TRBJ2-1; 10 nucleotides align to TRBD1. The trim removed 0 bases at V and 6 bases at J, leaving 2 bases unmatched. From germline, CDR1 is DFQATT and CDR2 SNEGSKA (reference sequence). The CDR3 covers 14 residues. The CDR3 protein is CSARDGTGANEQFF. The CDR3 DNA reads as TGCAGTGCTAGAGATGGGACAGGGGCCAATGAGCAGTTCTTC.

The J gene is TRBJ1-1, the V gene TRBV6-6; possible D gene TRBD1, 5 bases. Germline CDR1 MNHNY, CDR2 SVGAGI (reference sequence). The CDR3 has 15 residues. The V end lost 0 bases, the J end lost 0 bases, and 8 bases lay between the germline ends. CDR3 sequence reads: CASSYSGVMNTEAFF. The CDR3 bases are TGTGCCAGCAGTTACTCAGGGGTAATGAACACTGAAGCTTTCTTT.

The V call is TRBV20-1, the J call TRBJ2-7, with a possible D match to TRBD2 (6 bases). V was trimmed by 3 bases and J by 3 bases, leaving 15 bases between them. The germline V gene encodes CDR1 DFQATT and CDR2 SNEGSKA (reference sequence). The CDR3 has 14 residues. The CDR3: CSARGTSVGYEQYF. CDR3 coding DNA: TGCAGTGCTAGGGGGACTTCAGTGGGCTACGAGCAGTACTTC.

Note on this clonotype: A much larger clonotype is one base distant, so this may be a read error. The rearrangement joins TRBV7-2 to TRBJ2-3; tentative D call: TRBD2 (6 bases). The CDR3 extends over 13 amino acids. Trimming stripped 5 bases from V and 14 bases from J, with 20 bases between. Per the germline V gene, CDR1 is SGHTA and CDR2 is FQGNSA. The CDR3 DNA follows: TGTGCCAGCAGCCCCCGACTAGTGGGTGTTTTGTATTTT. This sequence encodes CASSPRLVGVLYF.

Points on this clonotype: A much larger clone differs from this one at a single base, so this may be a read error. The CDR3 end shows no conserved phenylalanine or tryptophan, and so a read error is likely. J is TRBJ2-3 and V is TRBV5-1, with 12 bases matching TRBD2. V was pared by 2 bases and J by 5 bases, with 6 bases of the junction left unmatched. Germline CDR1 SGHRS, CDR2 YFSETQ. The CDR3 is 16 amino acids. The DNA of the CDR3 is TGCGCCAGCAGCTTAGCTAGCGGGGGGGCCGGAGATACGCAGTATTGT. Protein: CASSLASGGAGDTQYC.

In its sample, this clonotype was seen many times. This rearrangement joins TRBV6-5 to TRBJ2-1; 9 bases map to TRBD2. After removal of 0 bases from V and 9 bases from J, the junction contained 9 bases not matched to a gene. Germline V lookup: CDR1 MNHEY, CDR2 SVGAGI. This CDR3 is built from 16 residues. The CDR3 DNA is TGTGCCAGCAGTTACTCGAGTGTTAGCGGGAGTTTTGAGCAGTTCTTC. Translation: CASSYSSVSGSFEQFF.

This clonotype appeared many times. The rearrangement uses TRBV6-2 or TRBV6-3 and TRBJ1-5; 7 nucleotides match TRBD1. Germline CDR1 MNHEY, CDR2 SVGEGT. There are 14 residues in the CDR3. Trimming cost V 6 bases and J 4 bases; bases outside gene matches: 6. The CDR3 is CASREGTANQPQHF. The CDR3 DNA reads as TGTGCCAGCAGGGAGGGGACAGCGAATCAGCCCCAGCATTTT.

The table lists this clonotype with many counts. The chain joins TRBV7-9 to TRBJ2-1; tentatively, D is TRBD1 (5 bases). V gave up 0 bases and J gave up 10 bases, with 16 bases separating them. The germline V gene has CDR1 SEHNR and CDR2 FQNEAQ (reference sequence). There are 15 residues in the CDR3. This chain's CDR3 is CASSLAVLQGEEQFF. The CDR3 DNA reads TGTGCCAGCAGCTTAGCAGTCCTCCAGGGTGAAGAGCAGTTCTTC.

This chain connects TRBV18 to TRBJ2-5; 7 positions match TRBD1. Trimming took 0 bases from V and 5 from J; bases not matched to a gene: 3. The CDR3 runs 14 residues. Germline CDR1 and CDR2: KGHSH and LQKENI. Here the CDR3 reads CASSPPGRGETQYF. CDR3 coding DNA: TGTGCCAGCTCACCACCGGGCAGGGGGGAGACCCAGTACTTC.

Many counts were recorded for this clonotype. The chain is built from TRBV9 and TRBJ2-5; 10 positions match TRBD2. The CDR3 consists of 15 residues. V shed 3 bases and J 3 bases; nucleotides not matched to a gene: 5. Germline V lookup: CDR1 SGDLS, CDR2 YYNGEE. Here the CDR3 reads CASSGSGGAEETQYF. The CDR3 DNA sequence: TGTGCCAGCAGCGGCAGCGGGGGGGCCGAAGAGACCCAGTACTTC.

In nucleotides, the CDR3 is TGTGCCAGCAGCTTGAGTGGAGTCAGCACTGAAGCTTTCTTT. Protein: CASSLSGVSTEAFF. The gene calls are TRBV11-2 and TRBJ1-1; D ambiguous. Germline CDR1 SGHAT, CDR2 FQNNGV. This CDR3 is built from 14 residues. V lost 3 bases to trimming and J lost 4 bases, with 12 bases between them.

This clonotype was seen a handful of times. Being one base from a much bigger clone, this may be a read error. This chain connects TRBV4-3 to TRBJ2-4, with D perhaps TRBD1 (5 bases). CDR3 size: 16 residues. Germline lookup yields CDR1 LGHNA and CDR2 YSLEER. Trimming removed 4 bases at V and 0 bases at J, with 13 bases between. The CDR3 DNA sequence: TGCGCCAGCAGCCCTCAGGGTGTTCTAGCCAAAAACATTCAGTACTTC. Translating gives CASSPQGVLAKNIQYF.

V and J are TRBV27 and TRBJ2-3, with 8 bases lining up with TRBD2. The germline V gene has CDR1 MNHEY and CDR2 SMNVEV (reference sequence). This CDR3 contains 16 residues. J gave up 3 bases and V 7 bases, and 12 bases lay outside the gene matches. In nucleotides, the CDR3 is TGTGCCAGCAACCCGCTGGCGGGAGGCCTGACAGATACGCAGTATTTT. It encodes CASNPLAGGLTDTQYF.

This clonotype was counted only a few times. This chain joins TRBV30 and TRBJ1-6, with 9 bases identical to TRBD1. CDR1 GTSNPN and CDR2 SVGIG come from the germline V gene (reference sequence). Losses at the gene ends were 3 bases for V and 10 bases for J; bases not matched to a gene: 10. The CDR3 is 15 residues long. CDR3 region: CAWSYLDRGGSPLHF. DNA for the CDR3: TGTGCCTGGAGCTACTTGGACAGGGGTGGGTCACCCCTCCACTTT.

Ten or more counts support this clonotype. The gene calls are TRBV7-9 and TRBJ1-5, with a weak D call TRBD1 (6 bases). Trimming took 5 bases from V and 4 from J, leaving 9 bases between them. CDR1 and CDR2 (germline): SEHNR, FQNEAQ (reference sequence). The CDR3 runs to 13 residues. CDR3 protein: CASSNTGNQPQHF. In nucleotides, the CDR3 is TGTGCCAGCAGCAATACAGGGAATCAGCCCCAGCATTTT.

A remark on this clonotype: A much larger clone lies one base from this, so it may be a read error. The chain couples TRBV28 to TRBJ2-7; no reliable D call. The CDR3 contains 12 residues. V lost 5 bases to trimming and J lost 2 bases, with 7 bases between them. Per germline, CDR1 MDHEN and CDR2 SYDVKM. CDR3 residues: CASSNKTYEQYV. For the CDR3, the DNA is TGTGCCAGCAGTAATAAGACCTACGAGCAGTACGTC.

As for this clonotype: Just one base apart from a much larger clone, this may be a read error. V gene TRBV24-1 combines with J gene TRBJ2-7, with D unclear. The ends were cut back, 4 bases at V and 12 bases at J, with 15 bases in the middle. The CDR3 loop spans 12 amino acids. CDR1 is KGHDR and CDR2 is SFDVKD in the germline V gene. The CDR3 DNA is TGTGCCACCAGTGAGACTGGACGGATGCTGTACTTC. Protein: CATSETGRMLYF.

This chain links TRBV18 with TRBJ1-1; the D gene is possibly TRBD1 (6 bases). CDR1 and CDR2 from the germline V gene are KGHSH and LQKENI. V lost 3 bases to trimming and J lost 4 bases, with 12 bases between them. This CDR3 has 14 amino acids. The CDR3 spells CASSPLQGSTEAFF. For the CDR3, the DNA is TGTGCCAGCTCACCCTTACAGGGTTCCACTGAAGCTTTCTTT.

This clonotype has ten or more counts. The chain carries TRBV7-2 and TRBJ2-3; the match to TRBD2 covers 8 bases. Trimming removed 1 base from V and 5 bases from J; junction bases left unmatched: 2. The CDR3 has 14 residues. The germline CDR1 and CDR2 sequences are SGHTA and FQGNSA. CDR3 bases: TGTGCCAGCAGCTTAGGAGCGGGGGTAGATACGCAGTATTTT. This codes for CASSLGAGVDTQYF. The whole variable domain, filled in from reference TRBV7-2 and TRBJ2-3, reads GAGVSQSPSNKVTEKGKDVELRCDPISGHTALYWYRQSLGQGLEFLIYFQGNSAPDKSGLPSDRFSAERTGGSVSTLTIQRTQQEDSAVYLCASSLGAGVDTQYFGPGTRLTVL.

This clonotype occurred many times. V is TRBV7-9 and J is TRBJ2-7, with D unclear. V lost 7 bases and J lost 8, with 18 bases in between. Germline assignment: CDR1 SEHNR and CDR2 FQNEAQ (reference sequence). The CDR3 spans 13 residues. CDR3: CASTPGSERKQYF. The CDR3 DNA reads as TGTGCCAGCACCCCTGGGTCGGAACGCAAGCAGTACTTC.

In this sample, this clonotype turned up a few times. This chain links TRBV7-9 with TRBJ1-1; no clear D. With 1 base removed from V and 0 bases from J, the gap between germline ends came to 6 bases. CDR1 and CDR2 (germline): SEHNR, FQNEAQ (reference sequence). The CDR3 is 14 residues long. The DNA of the CDR3 is TGTGCCAGCAGCTTAGAACGGATGAACACTGAAGCTTTCTTT. This gives the protein CASSLERMNTEAFF. The variable domain in full, completed from reference TRBV7-9 and TRBJ1-1, reads DTGVSQNPRHKITKRGQNVTFRCDPISEHNRLYWYRQTLGQGPEFLTYFQNEAQLEKSRLLSDRFSAERPKGSFSTLEIQRTEQGDSAMYLCASSLERMNTEAFFGQGTRLTVV.

J is TRBJ2-5 and V is TRBV5-1; D ambiguous. Trimming shortened V by 4 bases and J by 5 bases, and 12 bases separated the two germline ends. The CDR3 extends over 13 amino acids. Germline CDR1 reads SGHRS; CDR2 reads YFSETQ. The CDR3 DNA sequence: TGCGCCAGCAGCGCGTCCGTTCGGGAGACCCAGTACTTC. It is translated as CASSASVRETQYF.

The V call is TRBV10-1, the J call TRBJ2-1, with 9 bases lining up with TRBD2. Germline trimming cut 3 bases from V and 1 base from J; bases unmatched to any gene: 4. The length of the CDR3 is 16 residues. Germline assignment: CDR1 WNHNN and CDR2 SYGVQD (reference sequence). CDR3 nucleotides: TGCGCCAGCAGTGATTTAGCGGGGGAATCCTACAATGAGCAGTTCTTC. Its translation: CASSDLAGESYNEQFF.